These T cell receptor beta chains were read from a single sample in a study of T cell responses to AZD1222 COVID-19 vaccine. Repertoires were generated with immunoSEQ multiplex PCR, while TCRdb's copy carries only in-frame clones and drops some. This sample has tens of thousands of clones, with 85% found just once. Sequenced material: peripheral blood, taken 28 days after the second AZD1222 dose. The receptors shown here come from an adult who received the AZD1222 COVID-19 vaccine. CDR3s include the opening cysteine and the closing phenylalanine or tryptophan. The order of the fields is V gene, J gene, D gene, clone size, CDR3 protein, CDR3 DNA. D genes are given only for firm matches. Expanded clones are given a class, and other clones once, few, many or no size at all.

TRBV15	TRBJ2-5	TRBD2	-	CATSKPGLAGKETQYF	TGTGCCACCAGTAAGCCGGGACTAGCGGGAAAGGAGACCCAGTACTTC
TRBV7-9	TRBJ1-5	-	-	CASSQGGHLSNQPQHF	TGTGCCAGCAGCCAAGGGGGACACCTTAGCAATCAGCCCCAGCATTTT
TRBV14	TRBJ1-1	-	-	CASSQVVGVGTEAFF	TGTGCCAGCAGCCAAGTTGTTGGGGTGGGCACTGAAGCTTTCTTT
TRBV21-1	TRBJ1-6	-	-	CASSSWGGRHSPLHF	TGTGCCAGCAGCAGTTGGGGGGGAAGGCATTCACCCCTCCACTTT
TRBV5-1	TRBJ2-7	TRBD1	-	CASSLDSTRDRVSYEQYF	TGCGCCAGCAGCTTGGACTCAACCCGGGACAGGGTTTCTTACGAGCAGTACTTC
TRBV9	TRBJ1-6	-	-	CASSSTGVGNSPLHF	TGTGCCAGCAGCTCAACCGGCGTAGGGAACTCACCCCTCCACTTT
TRBV19	TRBJ1-1	-	-	CASSLVTPSEAFF	TGTGCCAGTAGTCTCGTGACTCCTTCTGAAGCTTTCTTT
TRBV5-1	TRBJ1-5	-	-	CASSPWGLQGGQPQHF	TGCGCCAGCAGCCCTTGGGGATTACAGGGTGGCCAGCCCCAGCATTTT
TRBV2	TRBJ1-6	-	-	CASSPDGNNSPLHF	TGTGCCAGCAGTCCAGACGGAAATAATTCACCCCTCCACTTT
TRBV5-1	TRBJ2-3	TRBD1	-	CASSTRQGAEGDTQYF	TGCGCCAGCAGCACCAGACAGGGGGCAGAGGGGGATACGCAGTATTTT
TRBV15	TRBJ1-6	-	once	CATSRAQGRSYNSPLHF	TGTGCCACCAGCAGAGCACAGGGCCGGTCCTATAATTCACCCCTCCACTTT
TRBV5-4	TRBJ2-5	-	-	CASSPEMQETQYF	TGTGCCAGCAGCCCCGAGATGCAAGAGACCCAGTACTTC
TRBV4-1	TRBJ2-1	-	-	CASSRGGNEQFF	TGCGCCAGCAGCCGGGGCGGCAATGAGCAGTTCTTC
TRBV3-1/TRBV3-2	TRBJ1-6	TRBD1	-	CASSPRQGSESPLHF	TGTGCCAGCAGCCCTAGACAGGGGTCCGAATCACCCCTCCACTTT